This T cell receptor beta chain comes out of a study of T-cell reconstitution after alpha-beta-depleted transplantation in children. This clonotype turned up a few times. Its cognate antigen is unknown. General observations from the study: Surviving recipient T cells and intrathymic progenitors accounted for some patients' high TCRbeta diversity at day 60.

Construction of the TCRbeta library involved unique molecular identifiers. TCRdb itself ran the PCR reads through MiXCR, one entry per CDR3 protein. The sample gives some 460,000 distinct CDR3 sequences, 16% of which show up once; around 28% is in the top ten. This CDR3 is 14 amino acids long. V was cut by 2 bases and J by 8 bases, with 14 bases left in between. CDR1 SGHRS and CDR2 YFSETQ come from the germline V gene. The V and J genes are TRBV5-1 and TRBJ2-1, with a possible D match to TRBD2 (7 bases). The clonotype comes from a boy under two years old who had a stem cell transplant for Wiskott-Aldrich syndrome, so the T cells may come from the graft donor. Sequences were derived from PBMCs, mostly from graft donor cells, sampled 360 days after TCRalphabeta/CD19-depleted stem cell transplant. Written as DNA, the CDR3 is TGCGCCAGCAGCTTTCGGGGGAGGGGGGATGAGCAGTTCTTC. Protein product: CASSFRGRGDEQFF. Full variable domain (remainder filled in from reference TRBV5-1 and TRBJ2-1): KAGVTQTPRYLIKTRGQQVTLSCSPISGHRSVSWYQQTPGQGLQFLFEYFSETQRNKGNFPGRFSGRQFSNSRSEMNVSTLELGDSALYLCASSFRGRGDEQFFGPGTRLTVL.